This T cell receptor (beta chain) came from a study of beta chain features in type 1 diabetes. Study results and limitations: TCRB CDR3 length was moderately but significantly reduced in all four CD4+ subsets of Type 1 diabetes patients. Equally in patients and controls, PCR might preferentially amplify shorter templates.

This clone turned up a few times. The antigen is undetermined. Per the germline V gene, CDR1 is WSHSY and CDR2 is SAAADI. With 8 bases clipped from V and 4 bases from J, the junction kept 2 bases outside the gene matches. This CDR3 is 13 amino acids long. Every isolated RNA sample was fully reverse transcribed, so sequencing captured expressed TCRB transcripts. Profiling relied on immunoSEQ multiplex PCR, and the TCRdb table lists in-frame clones only, not all of them. Of under 200,000 clones listed, about 9.8% are singletons. V and J are TRBV10-2 and TRBJ2-5; TRBD2 agrees at 12 bases. This sequence was found in a woman in her late teens or twenties in good health. The sequenced sample consisted of central memory CD4+ T cells from blood. The CDR3 protein is CASQLAGGETQYF. CDR3 DNA sequence: TGCGCCAGCCAACTAGCGGGAGGAGAGACCCAGTACTTC.